One and the same sample provided the 6 T cell receptor beta chains below, sequenced in a study of blood T cells in healthy people across ages. The use of a sample-barcoded 5' primer and a J-beta primer mix characterized a second PCR of roughly 6 to 11 cycles. Via MiXCR, TCRdb re-called the 5' RACE reads, giving one row per CDR3 protein. Of about 780,000 distinct CDR3 sequences in the sample, about 45% were seen once. Sequences were obtained from blood. These receptors came from a man of 80 years or more in good health.

The chain recombines TRBV20-1 with TRBJ1-6; maybe TRBD1 (5 bases). From germline, CDR1 is DFQATT and CDR2 SNEGSKA (reference sequence). This CDR3 has 14 residues. V was trimmed by 5 bases and J by 8 bases, leaving 16 bases between them. For the CDR3, the DNA is TGCAGTGCTGGCCCCCGATTAGGGGATTCACCCCTCCACTTT. Protein product: CSAGPRLGDSPLHF.

This chain connects TRBV7-2 to TRBJ2-7; 12 nucleotides align to TRBD1. V lost 0 bases, J lost 1 base, and 13 bases stayed unmatched. This CDR3 has 20 residues. The germline gives CDR1 SGHTA, CDR2 FQGNSA. The CDR3 reads CASSLADRGQGAVRSYEQYF. The CDR3 nucleotides read TGTGCCAGCAGCTTAGCGGACCGGGGACAGGGGGCGGTAAGGTCCTACGAGCAGTACTTC.

This clonotype was detected many times. The CDR3 bases are TGTGCCACCAGTGATGTTCAAGGCGGGAGGCACAATGAGCAGTTCTTC. Its protein product is CATSDVQGGRHNEQFF. The rearrangement links TRBV24-1 to TRBJ2-1; TRBD2 agrees at 8 bases. Trimming took 3 bases from V and 5 from J; bases not matched to a gene: 8. The germline CDR1 and CDR2 sequences are KGHDR and SFDVKD. The CDR3 covers 16 residues.

The V and J genes are TRBV12-3 or TRBV12-4 and TRBJ2-3, with D maybe TRBD2 (6 bases). Trimming shortened V by 5 bases and J by 6 bases, and 27 bases separated the two germline ends. This CDR3 has 18 residues. CDR3 DNA: TGTGCCAGCAGTCCCGGGACCGCGGAAGCGGGCTACACGGATACGCAGTATTTT. Translating gives CASSPGTAEAGYTDTQYF.

The chain joins TRBV10-3 to TRBJ1-2; 7 bases are shared with TRBD1. V trimming: 6 bases; J trimming: 2 bases; junction bases outside the gene matches: 3. The V gene's germline CDR1 is ENHRY and CDR2 SYGVKD. There are 13 residues in the CDR3. The CDR3 sequence is CAIRVQGNYGYTF. The DNA for the CDR3 is TGTGCCATCAGGGTACAGGGGAACTATGGCTACACCTTC.

The chain joins TRBV4-1 to TRBJ2-7, with a possible D match to TRBD1 (6 bases). This CDR3 spans 16 amino acids. Germline V gene lookup returns CDR1 MGHRA and CDR2 YSYEKL. V lost 0 bases to trimming and J lost 0 bases, with 12 bases between them. The CDR3 sequence is CASSQDSTGFSYEQYF. DNA for the CDR3: TGCGCCAGCAGCCAAGATAGCACAGGGTTCTCCTACGAGCAGTACTTC.